The present T cell receptor (beta chain) was sequenced within a study of T cell responses to AZD1222 COVID-19 vaccine. Comment on this clone: Its antigen is not identified.

Clones were sequenced by immunoSEQ multiplex PCR, and TCRdb holds only the in-frame ones, with some missing. The repertoire has roughly 150,000 clones, around 89% of them found once; the top ten carry under 3.5%. The study, taken as a whole, reports: Every sample of the repertoires postdated the peak T cell response. Spike as a whole was targeted by vaccine-associated CD4 TCRs, dominant at 160-218 and 743-854. The sample set comprised mostly white British donors with more females, and clonal diversity was possibly underestimated.

This TCR was recovered from an adult in good health. Sample: peripheral blood, taken on day 0 of MenACWY control vaccination.

This CDR3 reads CASALWSGDGTEAFF. DNA for the CDR3: TGCGCCAGCGCCCTCTGGTCCGGGGACGGGACTGAAGCTTTCTTT. This chain joins TRBV5-1 and TRBJ1-1; D is perhaps TRBD1 (5 bases). CDR1 is SGHRS, CDR2 YFSETQ, per germline. The germline V and J ends were trimmed by 7 bases and 5 bases, with 21 bases remaining between them. The CDR3 contains 15 residues.